This paragraph reports one T cell receptor beta chain. This sample was taken from a study of cytomegalovirus exposure and HLA in healthy donors. The PCR used 60 Vbeta and 13 Jbeta primers. The method was immunoSEQ multiplex PCR; TCRdb's version includes in-frame clones alone and lacks a portion of them. The sample shows around 200,000 clones, approximately 85% of them seen only once. Every donor was a healthy person donating bone marrow. This CDR3 has 17 amino acids. With V trimmed by 7 bases and J by 2 bases, 14 bases remained unmatched. Germline CDR1 is SQVTM and CDR2 is ANQGSEA. This TCR was recovered from a woman aged 45-65 years in good health and CMV-seronegative. Sequencing was done on a sample of PBMCs. The chain joins TRBV29-1 to TRBJ2-2; TRBD1 aligns across 9 bases. The CDR3 reads CSGSITGTGLNTGELFF. The CDR3 region has the DNA TGCAGCGGCTCTATCACAGGGACAGGGCTTAACACCGGGGAGCTGTTTTTT.